This entry is about one T cell receptor beta chain. This clonotype was observed a single time. Its target antigen remains unknown. Base quality data are lacking; no much larger clone is found one base away. A single read is weak support. The data are from a study of vaccination and CD4 T cells after COVID-19 (dated 2022 in TCRdb). Context from the whole study: SARS-CoV-2 positivity had been established in the convalescent patients by nasal swab PCR, and mild disease was recorded in under ten of these patients and severe disease in one. The convalescent cohort comprised six males and four females, including two Hispanic individuals, seven Caucasians, two Asians and one multiracial person. Two doses of either the Pfizer-BioNTech BNT162b2 vaccine (n=8) or the Moderna mRNA-1273 vaccine (n=2) were administered to participants. Post-COVID blood samples from convalescent patients were collected a median of around 110 days after diagnosis, with a range of about 35 to 180 days. Post-vaccine blood samples were collected a median of around 10 weeks after the second vaccine dose, ranging from roughly 13 to 250 days. The cultures were stimulated with overlapping spike peptide pools from SARS-CoV-2 and from the common cold coronaviruses HCoV-NL63, HCoV-OC43 and HCoV-229E. Control cultures used a CEFX viral epitope pool as positive control, an HIV-1 Nef peptide pool as negative control, or no peptide. In roughly 11 COVID-19 convalescent patients and a few infection-naive healthy vaccine recipients, the spike-specific CD4+ TCR repertoire before mRNA vaccination was compared with the repertoire after mRNA vaccination.

On the study overall, not on this receptor specifically: The study included relatively few convalescent patients and did not analyze early timepoints after natural infection. In convalescent patients, a median around 83% of post-vaccine SARS-CoV-2-reactive clones were detected only after vaccination, and vaccine-specific priming was suggested by this finding. Nearly all vaccine-specific clones in convalescent patients (304 of 307) were mono-reactive for SARS-CoV-2 spike rather than cross-reactive with common cold coronaviruses. Although the median number of SARS-CoV-2-reactive clonotypes went up from 20 to 25 after infection to 35 to 40 after vaccination, the increase was not significant.

Receptor amplification or capture employed PCR. At the Johns Hopkins FTIC core, DNA from the cultured CD4+ T cells underwent TCR sequencing with the Oncomine TCR Beta short-read assay. Genomic DNA was extracted from the cultured CD4+ T cells with the QIAamp micro DNA kit. Oncomine TCR Beta libraries made from cultured CD4+ T cells were pooled using unique dual indexes and sequenced on an Illumina iSeq 100. For the original study's pipeline: Non-productive sequences were removed, and CDR3s that did not start with C, did not end with F or W, or were shorter than 7 amino acids were discarded. The MANAFEST web application identified antigen-specific clonotypes by comparing peptide-stimulated wells against reference wells and other culture wells. Positive clones required FDR below 0.05, an odds ratio above 5, and productive frequency above 0.1% in at least two of three replicate wells. Clonotypes that were significantly expanded in both SARS-CoV-2 spike wells and at least one common cold coronavirus spike condition were defined as cross-reactive. Using R version 3.6.1, CDR3 homology was evaluated through Levenshtein distances (stringdist) along with unrooted phylogenetic trees (ape). Clones were called with MiXCR by TCRdb after fastp trimmed the public reads at Q25, and only in-frame beta chains were retained. Rows with a matching CDR3 protein are joined into one entry that keeps the most common DNA and genes. The V and J calls reflect TCRdb's pipeline rather than the authors' work. In all, the sample holds 11,000 or so distinct CDR3 sequences, and around 46% of those were seen once. The ten largest clones add up to under 25% of the sample.

Here V drops 5 bases and J drops 8 bases, and the junction holds 8 bases not matched to any gene. The CDR3 measures 13 amino acids from cysteine to phenylalanine. Just the 39-base CDR3 DNA is kept, in frame starting at base 1. The treatment or condition label for this specimen denotes: approximately 11-day PBMC culture with coronavirus spike peptide pools or control peptides (ViraFEST assay). To expand antigen-specific T cells with peptide pools and then pick out the expanded clonotypes through TCR sequencing, the study relied on the ViraFEST assay. The convalescent patients' positive SARS-CoV-2 PCR tests were from March to December 2020, which was before the Alpha, Beta and Delta variants emerged in the United States. Each well held under 2.5 million PBMCs cultured in IMDM containing roughly 5% human AB serum and approximately 9.8 IU/ml IL-2, with roughly 10 ug/ml peptide pools added. Half of the culture medium was replaced with fresh IL-2-containing medium on days 3 and 7. After 10 days of culture, CD4+ T cells were isolated by negative selection with the EasySep CD4+ T cell isolation kit. Ficoll-Paque Plus gradient centrifugation was used to isolate PBMCs from whole blood, and the isolated PBMCs were then either used fresh or cryopreserved at -140C. In general, triplicate wells were set up for every culture condition.

The chain links TRBV12-3 or TRBV12-4 with TRBJ1-1, with TRBD1 identical over 7 junction bases. The sequence was obtained from a human donor who had recovered from COVID-19. The sequenced material came from CD4+ T cells from blood, cultured in vitro. The nucleotide sequence is TGTGCCAGCAGTCCCAGACAGGGAAGGGAAGCTTTCTTT. The resulting protein is CASSPRQGREAFF.